The count of the clone carrying this TCR beta chain is one. The repertoire was sequenced with immunoSEQ multiplex PCR; TCRdb's copy has only in-frame clones and lacks some. The table shows some 210,000 clones, with roughly four fifths occurring only once. These data are taken from a study of blood T cell repertoires in COVID-19. Across the whole study: T cells, B-cell-depleted T cells, or PBMCs provided the cDNA or gDNA that served as material.

J gave up 7 bases and V 4 bases, and 18 bases lay outside the gene matches. CDR1 and CDR2 from the germline V gene are SGHRS and YFSETQ. The CDR3 loop spans 17 amino acids. The TCR originated in a man in his forties or fifties who had recovered from COVID-19. The V call is TRBV5-1, the J call TRBJ1-2; 8 nucleotides agree with TRBD1. Sequencing input: PBMCs or T cells enriched from blood (not recorded which). Here the CDR3 DNA reads TGCGCCAGCAGCGGTGGGGACAGGCCCTCCCTTTATGGTGGCTACACCTTC. It is translated as CASSGGDRPSLYGGYTF.